This T cell receptor beta chain comes out of a study of regulatory T cells in long-lasting Graves disease. Time point described: newly diagnosed GD, antithyroid drugs for less than 3 months. There was RNA extracted from PBMCs, and the TCR library was made from it. HTBI primers from iRepertoire and Arm-PCR of CDR3 regions yielded the TCR beta libraries. MiXCR, run by TCRdb on the multiplex PCR reads, gives a single entry per CDR3 protein. The repertoire includes roughly 360,000 distinct CDR3 sequences, 10% to 15% of them detected once, and under 20% sits in the top ten. This clonotype was counted at least ten times. The CDR3 is 13 residues long. V trimming: 6 bases; J trimming: 3 bases; junction bases outside the gene matches: 4. Germline V lookup: CDR1 MNHNS, CDR2 SASEGT. Another study also made use of these data, one on T cells in Graves' hyperthyroidism and ophthalmopathy.

V usage is TRBV6-1 and J usage is TRBJ1-2; 7 bases map to TRBD1. Sequencing used peripheral blood mononuclear cells (PBMCs), obtained at new diagnosis, from a patient treated with antithyroid drugs. The clonotype originates from a woman aged 18-35 years with Graves disease. CDR3 DNA: TGTGCCAGCAGCCGCGGGACAGACTATGGCTACACCTTC. Amino acid sequence: CASSRGTDYGYTF.